The T cell receptor beta chain under discussion was sequenced for a study of T cell repertoires in ileal Crohn's disease. Study in general: M6 samples are neoterminal ileum biopsies from postoperative colonoscopy.

This sample's time point: neoterminal ileum biopsy at postoperative endoscopy, about 6 months after surgery. The table came from immunoSEQ multiplex PCR; TCRdb's copy has only in-frame clones and leaves some out. The sample has around 13,000 clones, about 77% seen once. Germline lookup yields CDR1 SGDLS and CDR2 YYNGEE. J gave up 3 bases and V 6 bases, and 3 bases lay outside the gene matches. The CDR3 loop spans 13 amino acids. In its sample, this clone was seen a few times. The chain is built from TRBV9 and TRBJ2-3, with 8 bases lining up with TRBD2. The TCR was taken from an adult with Crohn's disease. Material for sequencing was ileal tissue. This CDR3 reads CASNRGGTDTQYF. As DNA, the CDR3 is TGTGCCAGCAACCGGGGGGGGACAGATACGCAGTATTTT.